There are a few counts of the clone carrying this T cell receptor (beta chain). What it recognizes is unknown. This entry comes from a study of T-cell reconstitution after alpha-beta-depleted transplantation in children. Study-level results: Some patients' high day-60 TCRbeta diversity was traced to surviving recipient T cells and thymic progenitors. There were reportedly several hundred expanded graft clones from which alpha-beta T cells came about two months after transplant. When one year had passed after transplant, most T-cell counts and diversity came from newly produced T cells.

CDR3 size: 15 residues. V dropped 2 bases and J dropped 6; count of bases not matched to a gene: 4. Unique molecular identifiers were incorporated when the TCRbeta library was constructed. MiXCR was run by TCRdb on the PCR reads, yielding one entry per CDR3 protein. The top ten hold around 4.8% of the sample, which has some 260,000 distinct CDR3 sequences, 20% to 30% seen once. Material: PBMCs, mostly from graft donor cells, obtained 360 days after TCRalphabeta/CD19-depleted stem cell transplant. The receptor was derived from a female patient aged 2-10 years who had a stem cell transplant for congenital amegakaryocytic thrombocytopenia, so the T cells may come from the graft donor. The chain joins TRBV12-3 or TRBV12-4 to TRBJ2-3; 11 bases agree with TRBD1. The CDR3 DNA follows: TGTGCCAGCAGTTTAAGGACAGGGGGCTCCGATACGCAGTATTTT. Its translation: CASSLRTGGSDTQYF.